Listed below are T cell receptor beta chains from one sample, sequenced in a study of blood T cell repertoires in COVID-19. Method: immunoSEQ multiplex PCR; TCRdb's copy keeps in-frame clones and lacks some. The sample yields tens of thousands of clones, roughly 84% seen once. Sample: peripheral blood. The receptors were gathered from a woman older than 75 with active or convalescent COVID-19. Both conserved end residues are part of each CDR3. D genes are given only for firm matches. For some rows the clone size is stated as once, few or many, or as a class when expanded; others skip it.

v_gene	j_gene	d_gene	abundance	CDR3nt	CDR3aa
TRBV11-2	TRBJ2-5	NA	NA	TGTGCCAGCAGCCCCTTCGACAGCCAAGAGACCCAGTACTTC	CASSPFDSQETQYF
TRBV4-3	TRBJ2-7	TRBD2	NA	TGCGCCAGCAGCCAAGTTGGGACTAGCATCTCCTACGAGCAGTACTTC	CASSQVGTSISYEQYF
TRBV11-3	TRBJ2-1	TRBD1	NA	TGTGCCAGCGGGACAGGGTCCGATGAGCAGTTCTTC	CASGTGSDEQFF
TRBV5-6	TRBJ1-1	NA	NA	TGTGCCAGCAGCTTGGCAGACATGAACACTGAAGCTTTCTTT	CASSLADMNTEAFF
TRBV19	TRBJ1-2	NA	NA	TGTGCCAGTAGACTCACCAGGGGAAACTATGGCTACACCTTC	CASRLTRGNYGYTF
TRBV10-3	TRBJ2-2	TRBD2	NA	TGTGCCATCTCGGGGGGGGCTAACACCGGGGAGCTGTTTTTT	CAISGGANTGELFF
TRBV6-4	TRBJ2-3	TRBD1	NA	TGTGCCAGCAGTGACGGGACAGGGGGCGCAGATACGCAGTATTTT	CASSDGTGGADTQYF
TRBV30	TRBJ2-4	TRBD2	NA	TGTGCCTGGAGAGATGCGGGGGGGATAGCCAAAAACATTCAGTACTTC	CAWRDAGGIAKNIQYF
TRBV5-6	TRBJ2-1	NA	NA	TGTGCCAGCAGCTCGCGGGGGCCGACCGGCAATGAGCAGTTCTTC	CASSSRGPTGNEQFF
TRBV3-1/TRBV3-2	TRBJ2-1	TRBD1	once	TGTGCCAGCAGCCAGGGACGGACAGGGAATGAGCAGTTCTTC	CASSQGRTGNEQFF
TRBV4-1	TRBJ1-2	NA	once	TGCGCCAGCAGCCAAGATTCGACGGGAGGCTACACCTTC	CASSQDSTGGYTF
TRBV10-3	TRBJ1-2	NA	NA	TGTGCCATCAGAGGACCGGAGGGAGCTAACTATGGCTACACCTTC	CAIRGPEGANYGYTF
TRBV7-3	TRBJ2-2	NA	NA	TGTGCCAGCAAACGAACCCCGGCCGGGGAGCTGTTTTTT	CASKRTPAGELFF
TRBV19	TRBJ2-1	TRBD1	NA	TGTGCCAGTAGTATTCGAGGACAGGGACTTTTTTGGAATGAGCAGTTCTTC	CASSIRGQGLFWNEQFF
TRBV3-1/TRBV3-2	TRBJ1-1	TRBD1	NA	TGTGCCAGCAGCCAAGAATGGGACAGGCGGGGAGCTTTCTTT	CASSQEWDRRGAFF
TRBV9	TRBJ2-5	TRBD2	NA	TGTGCCAGCAGCGTAGGCGGGGGGCGGGAAGAGACCCAGTACTTC	CASSVGGGREETQYF
TRBV24-1	TRBJ1-2	TRBD1	NA	TGTGCCACCAGTGATACGCAGGGGGGACAGATCTATGGCTACACCTTC	CATSDTQGGQIYGYTF
TRBV7-2	TRBJ1-1	NA	once	TGTGCCAGCAGCTTAGTCCGTGCAGGCCCAGGGATGAACACTGAAGCTTTCTTT	CASSLVRAGPGMNTEAFF
TRBV15	TRBJ1-6	TRBD1	NA	TGTGCCACCAGCAGAGATAGGGGGCGAAGTAATTCACCCCTCCACTTT	CATSRDRGRSNSPLHF
TRBV29-1	TRBJ2-7	TRBD1	NA	TGCAGCGTTGTTCAGGGGGCACCTTACGAGCAGTACTTC	CSVVQGAPYEQYF